The rows below give T cell receptor beta chains drawn from one sample of a study of blood T cells in healthy people across ages. Each CDR3 protein is one row after TCRdb ran MiXCR on the 5' RACE reads. The sample shows approximately 790,000 distinct CDR3 sequences, 60% to 80% of them seen only once. What was sequenced was blood. These receptors were taken from a man aged 30 to 39 in good health. Each CDR3 is given with its conserved first and last residue. Each record gives: clone size, V gene, J gene, D gene, CDR3 DNA, CDR3 protein. D genes are given only for firm matches. The listing skips clone size in some rows; elsewhere it reads once, few, many or a size class.

NA,TRBV12-3/TRBV12-4,TRBJ2-7,NA,TGTACCACGTCGACAGGCTACGAGCAGTACTTC,CTTSTGYEQYF
NA,TRBV7-3,TRBJ2-1,TRBD1,TGTGCCAGCAGCCTCTGGGACAGGTCCGATGAGCAGTTCTTC,CASSLWDRSDEQFF
NA,TRBV3-1,TRBJ2-1,NA,TGTGCCAGCAGCCAAGTCGAAAGGGGGACCTACAATGAGCAGTTCTTC,CASSQVERGTYNEQFF
NA,TRBV2,TRBJ2-7,TRBD2,TGTGCCAGCCTCGGGATTAGCGGGGGGCGCCTCTCCTACGAGCAGTACTTC,CASLGISGGRLSYEQYF
NA,TRBV24-1,TRBJ2-3,NA,TGTGCCACCATGGGGCAGAGCACAGATACGCAGTATTTT,CATMGQSTDTQYF
NA,TRBV12-5,TRBJ2-4,TRBD1,TGTGCTAGTGGTCCCCCCGGGGGGACAGGGGATAACATTCAGTACTTC,CASGPPGGTGDNIQYF
NA,TRBV14,TRBJ2-7,TRBD2,TGTGCCAGCAGCCAATTTCCAGCGGGGGGGCAGGGCGAGCAGTACTTC,CASSQFPAGGQGEQYF
NA,TRBV29-1,TRBJ1-4,NA,TGCAGCGTTCGGACATCAACTAATGAAAAACTGTTTTTT,CSVRTSTNEKLFF
NA,TRBV4-2,TRBJ2-5,TRBD2,TGTGCCAGCAGCCCCGGGGGGCGCGGGGGGGCTGAGACCCAGTACTTC,CASSPGGRGGAETQYF
NA,TRBV7-6,TRBJ2-7,NA,TGTGCCAGCAGCCTCCAACCGGGCCCCCTCTACGAGCAGTACTTC,CASSLQPGPLYEQYF
NA,TRBV7-2,TRBJ2-1,TRBD1,TGTGCCAGCAGCTTAGGGGACAGGCCGTACAATGAGCAGTTCTTC,CASSLGDRPYNEQFF
NA,TRBV20-1,TRBJ2-1,TRBD1,TGCAGTGCTATGGGGACAGGCTACAATGAGCAGTTCTTC,CSAMGTGYNEQFF
NA,TRBV10-3,TRBJ2-5,NA,TGTGCCATCAGTGACAGGGACGGGGAGACCCAGTACTTC,CAISDRDGETQYF
few,TRBV2,TRBJ2-1,NA,TGTGCCACCACGAAGAATGAGCAGTTCTTC,CATTKNEQFF
NA,TRBV2,TRBJ2-7,NA,TGTGCCAGCAAGATCGTCCCGAGCCCCACCTACGAGCAGTACTTC,CASKIVPSPTYEQYF
once,TRBV29-1,TRBJ2-3,NA,TGCAGCGTTGAAGGCTGGTTGGGGACAGATACGCAGTATTTT,CSVEGWLGTDTQYF
once,TRBV12-3/TRBV12-4,TRBJ2-6,NA,TGTGCCAGCACCCCTCTCGTGGCTGGGACCAACGTCCTGACTTTC,CASTPLVAGTNVLTF
NA,TRBV4-3,TRBJ1-1,NA,TGCGCCAGCAGCCAAGATCAGGGGCTGCACACTGAAGCTTTCTTT,CASSQDQGLHTEAFF
NA,TRBV7-2,TRBJ1-5,TRBD1,TGTGCCAGCAGCTACGGACAGGTTAGCAATCAGCCCCAGCATTTT,CASSYGQVSNQPQHF
NA,TRBV7-9,TRBJ2-2,NA,TGTGCCAGCAGCCATCCGGGTCAGGGGTACACCGGGGAGCTGTTTTTT,CASSHPGQGYTGELFF
NA,TRBV7-2,TRBJ2-1,NA,TGTGCCAGCAGCTCGGCAGGGGGGTGGAATGAGCAGTTCTTC,CASSSAGGWNEQFF
once,TRBV5-1,TRBJ2-7,TRBD2,TGCGCCAGCAGCTTGGCTCGGGGGGTGCGGTACGAGCAGTACTTC,CASSLARGVRYEQYF
NA,TRBV20-1,TRBJ1-2,NA,TGCAGTGCTAGAGAATCTACAGGGAACTATGGCTACACCTTC,CSARESTGNYGYTF
NA,TRBV7-6,TRBJ2-5,NA,TGTGCCAGCAGCGCTCAGGGGTTCAATGAGCAGTACTTC,CASSAQGFNEQYF
NA,TRBV28,TRBJ2-7,TRBD1,TGTGCCAGCAGTAAAAGGGGGCGCGAGCAGTACTTC,CASSKRGREQYF
once,TRBV4-3,TRBJ2-4,TRBD2,TGCGCCAGCAGCCAAGATTTACTAGCGGGTCCCCGGGGCATTCAGTACTTC,CASSQDLLAGPRGIQYF
NA,TRBV6-6,TRBJ2-7,NA,TGTGCCAGCAGTCGACAGCCCGAGCAGTACTTC,CASSRQPEQYF
NA,TRBV7-2,TRBJ2-4,TRBD2,TGTGCCAGCAGCCCCGGACTAGCGGGGGGGGTACAGTACTTC,CASSPGLAGGVQYF
NA,TRBV4-3,TRBJ2-7,NA,TGCGCCAGCAGCCAAGATTACCGGGCCTTGGACTACGAGCAGTACTTC,CASSQDYRALDYEQYF
many,TRBV12-3/TRBV12-4,TRBJ2-5,TRBD1,TGTGCCAGCCGACAGGGGTCTGAGACCCAGTACTTC,CASRQGSETQYF
NA,TRBV10-3,TRBJ2-5,TRBD1,TGTGCCATCAGTGACCTGACAGGGATGACGGAGACCCAGTACTTC,CAISDLTGMTETQYF
NA,TRBV20-1,TRBJ2-7,NA,TGCAGTGCTAGAGTGGACTTCTACGAGCAGTACTTC,CSARVDFYEQYF
NA,TRBV20-1,TRBJ1-4,TRBD1,TGCAGTGCTAGAGACAGCTTCAGGGACAGAAGGGAAAAACTGTTTTTT,CSARDSFRDRREKLFF
NA,TRBV6-5,TRBJ2-3,NA,TGTGCCAGCAGGGACCGGACAGGCACAGATACGCAGTATTTT,CASRDRTGTDTQYF
NA,TRBV13,TRBJ2-7,TRBD1,TGTGCCAGCAGCTCTACGGGACAGCTCTCCTACGAGCAGTACTTC,CASSSTGQLSYEQYF
few,TRBV24-1,TRBJ2-7,NA,TGTGCCACCAGATACCCTCAGGGGAATAGGACCTACGAGCAGTACTTC,CATRYPQGNRTYEQYF
NA,TRBV7-9,TRBJ2-1,TRBD1,TGTGCCAGCAGCCCCAGGGGACAGGGGCGGAGGAGCAATGAGCAGTTCTTC,CASSPRGQGRRSNEQFF